Listed below are T cell receptor beta chains from one sample, sequenced in a study of cytomegalovirus exposure and HLA in healthy donors. Here immunoSEQ multiplex PCR was the method, and the copy in TCRdb shows in-frame clones only, minus some. In the table there are some 190,000 clones, 79% of which are singletons. Specimen: PBMCs. The receptors stem from a woman aged 50 to 60 in good health and CMV-seronegative. CDR3s include the opening cysteine and the closing phenylalanine or tryptophan.

cdr3_length	v_call	j_call	cdr3_aa
13	TRBV9	TRBJ1-4	CASSPRINEKLFF
16	TRBV7-9	TRBJ2-7	CASSLRLAGGRSEQYF
13	TRBV7-2	TRBJ2-1	CASSSPSGVEQFF
14	TRBV6-5	TRBJ1-1	CASSEGQANTEAFF
15	TRBV6-5	TRBJ2-1	CASSYRTGLYNEQFF
15	TRBV18	TRBJ1-1	CASSSDSPGGTEAFF
16	TRBV5-1	TRBJ2-3	CASSLGTLGRGNTQYF
17	TRBV4-1	TRBJ1-1	CASGSKTGQTGNTEAFF
15	TRBV5-5	TRBJ2-5	CASSFTGTAQETQYF
16	TRBV27	TRBJ2-7	CASASRLGQELYEQYF
14	TRBV27	TRBJ1-2	CASSASGTAYGYTF
15	TRBV6-5	TRBJ2-1	CASSSGLTGYNEQFF
16	TRBV9	TRBJ2-7	CASSDKEGTGNHEQYF
17	TRBV15	TRBJ2-7	CATSRDGLGQATYEQYF
14	TRBV10-3	TRBJ1-1	CAISENRAYTEAFF
17	TRBV7-9	TRBJ1-1	CASSSGTAKVKNTEAFF
12	TRBV11-2	TRBJ1-1	CASSLEGPAAFF
15	TRBV4-3	TRBJ2-1	CASGERLADYNEQFF
16	TRBV19	TRBJ1-5	CASDRGAGYSNQPQHF
16	TRBV5-8	TRBJ1-3	CASSLGDRVFGNTIYF
15	TRBV5-6	TRBJ2-1	CASSSDWVSYNEQFF
12	TRBV7-2	TRBJ2-5	CASSRDSETQYF
18	TRBV5-6	TRBJ1-3	CASSAHFLGAPSGNTIYF
15	TRBV7-6	TRBJ1-3	CASSLSQASGNTIYF
13	TRBV19	TRBJ2-2	CASSMRESGELFF
12	TRBV28	TRBJ1-2	CASSRTGRGYTF
14	TRBV28	TRBJ2-5	CASSGSQGRETQYF
14	TRBV7-9	TRBJ2-5	CASSRLAEQETQYF
15	TRBV7-9	TRBJ2-2	CANRPGQGDTGELFF
16	TRBV5-1	TRBJ2-2	CASRSTRQITTGEPFF
15	TRBV11-2	TRBJ2-6	CASLGGSSGANVLTF
12	TRBV29-1	TRBJ1-2	CSVDQGRAGYTF
17	TRBV7-6	TRBJ2-7	CASSTRLAGEGSYEQYF
17	TRBV7-2	TRBJ2-7	CASSSLAGGPLAYEQYF
11	TRBV7-9	TRBJ1-2	CASSFTGHRTF
12	TRBV18	TRBJ1-4	CASSPAGEKLFF
14	TRBV27	TRBJ2-5	CASSPPGQQETQYF
14	TRBV19	TRBJ1-6	CASSMVGRDSPLHF
10	TRBV20-1	TRBJ1-1	CSARFAEAFF
12	TRBV29-1	.	CSVEEGLFEQYF
16	TRBV19	TRBJ1-1	CASSIGTGGLYTEAFF
13	TRBV6-4	TRBJ1-6	CASSEYRGSPLHF
18	TRBV5-1	TRBJ2-1	CASSPPFLAGGPKDEQFF
13	TRBV13	TRBJ1-1	CASSRGSGTEAFF
15	TRBV29-1	TRBJ2-1	CSVLAGGISYNEQFF
13	TRBV11-2	TRBJ2-7	CATKHGAGGEQYF
15	TRBV7-2	TRBJ2-1	CASSLASGGYNEQFF
15	TRBV6-6	TRBJ2-7	CASSYSGPLRGEQYF
15	TRBV6-1	TRBJ1-1	CASSSGTGGFLEAFF
15	TRBV5-1	TRBJ2-7	CASSREGQDGYEQYF
16	TRBV27	TRBJ2-1	CASSFIAVGFYNEQFF
11	TRBV6-1	TRBJ2-1	CASSEIGVEFF
14	TRBV5-1	TRBJ1-4	CASSLGTGGEKLFF
15	TRBV6-4	TRBJ2-3	CASSDVQGGSDTQYF